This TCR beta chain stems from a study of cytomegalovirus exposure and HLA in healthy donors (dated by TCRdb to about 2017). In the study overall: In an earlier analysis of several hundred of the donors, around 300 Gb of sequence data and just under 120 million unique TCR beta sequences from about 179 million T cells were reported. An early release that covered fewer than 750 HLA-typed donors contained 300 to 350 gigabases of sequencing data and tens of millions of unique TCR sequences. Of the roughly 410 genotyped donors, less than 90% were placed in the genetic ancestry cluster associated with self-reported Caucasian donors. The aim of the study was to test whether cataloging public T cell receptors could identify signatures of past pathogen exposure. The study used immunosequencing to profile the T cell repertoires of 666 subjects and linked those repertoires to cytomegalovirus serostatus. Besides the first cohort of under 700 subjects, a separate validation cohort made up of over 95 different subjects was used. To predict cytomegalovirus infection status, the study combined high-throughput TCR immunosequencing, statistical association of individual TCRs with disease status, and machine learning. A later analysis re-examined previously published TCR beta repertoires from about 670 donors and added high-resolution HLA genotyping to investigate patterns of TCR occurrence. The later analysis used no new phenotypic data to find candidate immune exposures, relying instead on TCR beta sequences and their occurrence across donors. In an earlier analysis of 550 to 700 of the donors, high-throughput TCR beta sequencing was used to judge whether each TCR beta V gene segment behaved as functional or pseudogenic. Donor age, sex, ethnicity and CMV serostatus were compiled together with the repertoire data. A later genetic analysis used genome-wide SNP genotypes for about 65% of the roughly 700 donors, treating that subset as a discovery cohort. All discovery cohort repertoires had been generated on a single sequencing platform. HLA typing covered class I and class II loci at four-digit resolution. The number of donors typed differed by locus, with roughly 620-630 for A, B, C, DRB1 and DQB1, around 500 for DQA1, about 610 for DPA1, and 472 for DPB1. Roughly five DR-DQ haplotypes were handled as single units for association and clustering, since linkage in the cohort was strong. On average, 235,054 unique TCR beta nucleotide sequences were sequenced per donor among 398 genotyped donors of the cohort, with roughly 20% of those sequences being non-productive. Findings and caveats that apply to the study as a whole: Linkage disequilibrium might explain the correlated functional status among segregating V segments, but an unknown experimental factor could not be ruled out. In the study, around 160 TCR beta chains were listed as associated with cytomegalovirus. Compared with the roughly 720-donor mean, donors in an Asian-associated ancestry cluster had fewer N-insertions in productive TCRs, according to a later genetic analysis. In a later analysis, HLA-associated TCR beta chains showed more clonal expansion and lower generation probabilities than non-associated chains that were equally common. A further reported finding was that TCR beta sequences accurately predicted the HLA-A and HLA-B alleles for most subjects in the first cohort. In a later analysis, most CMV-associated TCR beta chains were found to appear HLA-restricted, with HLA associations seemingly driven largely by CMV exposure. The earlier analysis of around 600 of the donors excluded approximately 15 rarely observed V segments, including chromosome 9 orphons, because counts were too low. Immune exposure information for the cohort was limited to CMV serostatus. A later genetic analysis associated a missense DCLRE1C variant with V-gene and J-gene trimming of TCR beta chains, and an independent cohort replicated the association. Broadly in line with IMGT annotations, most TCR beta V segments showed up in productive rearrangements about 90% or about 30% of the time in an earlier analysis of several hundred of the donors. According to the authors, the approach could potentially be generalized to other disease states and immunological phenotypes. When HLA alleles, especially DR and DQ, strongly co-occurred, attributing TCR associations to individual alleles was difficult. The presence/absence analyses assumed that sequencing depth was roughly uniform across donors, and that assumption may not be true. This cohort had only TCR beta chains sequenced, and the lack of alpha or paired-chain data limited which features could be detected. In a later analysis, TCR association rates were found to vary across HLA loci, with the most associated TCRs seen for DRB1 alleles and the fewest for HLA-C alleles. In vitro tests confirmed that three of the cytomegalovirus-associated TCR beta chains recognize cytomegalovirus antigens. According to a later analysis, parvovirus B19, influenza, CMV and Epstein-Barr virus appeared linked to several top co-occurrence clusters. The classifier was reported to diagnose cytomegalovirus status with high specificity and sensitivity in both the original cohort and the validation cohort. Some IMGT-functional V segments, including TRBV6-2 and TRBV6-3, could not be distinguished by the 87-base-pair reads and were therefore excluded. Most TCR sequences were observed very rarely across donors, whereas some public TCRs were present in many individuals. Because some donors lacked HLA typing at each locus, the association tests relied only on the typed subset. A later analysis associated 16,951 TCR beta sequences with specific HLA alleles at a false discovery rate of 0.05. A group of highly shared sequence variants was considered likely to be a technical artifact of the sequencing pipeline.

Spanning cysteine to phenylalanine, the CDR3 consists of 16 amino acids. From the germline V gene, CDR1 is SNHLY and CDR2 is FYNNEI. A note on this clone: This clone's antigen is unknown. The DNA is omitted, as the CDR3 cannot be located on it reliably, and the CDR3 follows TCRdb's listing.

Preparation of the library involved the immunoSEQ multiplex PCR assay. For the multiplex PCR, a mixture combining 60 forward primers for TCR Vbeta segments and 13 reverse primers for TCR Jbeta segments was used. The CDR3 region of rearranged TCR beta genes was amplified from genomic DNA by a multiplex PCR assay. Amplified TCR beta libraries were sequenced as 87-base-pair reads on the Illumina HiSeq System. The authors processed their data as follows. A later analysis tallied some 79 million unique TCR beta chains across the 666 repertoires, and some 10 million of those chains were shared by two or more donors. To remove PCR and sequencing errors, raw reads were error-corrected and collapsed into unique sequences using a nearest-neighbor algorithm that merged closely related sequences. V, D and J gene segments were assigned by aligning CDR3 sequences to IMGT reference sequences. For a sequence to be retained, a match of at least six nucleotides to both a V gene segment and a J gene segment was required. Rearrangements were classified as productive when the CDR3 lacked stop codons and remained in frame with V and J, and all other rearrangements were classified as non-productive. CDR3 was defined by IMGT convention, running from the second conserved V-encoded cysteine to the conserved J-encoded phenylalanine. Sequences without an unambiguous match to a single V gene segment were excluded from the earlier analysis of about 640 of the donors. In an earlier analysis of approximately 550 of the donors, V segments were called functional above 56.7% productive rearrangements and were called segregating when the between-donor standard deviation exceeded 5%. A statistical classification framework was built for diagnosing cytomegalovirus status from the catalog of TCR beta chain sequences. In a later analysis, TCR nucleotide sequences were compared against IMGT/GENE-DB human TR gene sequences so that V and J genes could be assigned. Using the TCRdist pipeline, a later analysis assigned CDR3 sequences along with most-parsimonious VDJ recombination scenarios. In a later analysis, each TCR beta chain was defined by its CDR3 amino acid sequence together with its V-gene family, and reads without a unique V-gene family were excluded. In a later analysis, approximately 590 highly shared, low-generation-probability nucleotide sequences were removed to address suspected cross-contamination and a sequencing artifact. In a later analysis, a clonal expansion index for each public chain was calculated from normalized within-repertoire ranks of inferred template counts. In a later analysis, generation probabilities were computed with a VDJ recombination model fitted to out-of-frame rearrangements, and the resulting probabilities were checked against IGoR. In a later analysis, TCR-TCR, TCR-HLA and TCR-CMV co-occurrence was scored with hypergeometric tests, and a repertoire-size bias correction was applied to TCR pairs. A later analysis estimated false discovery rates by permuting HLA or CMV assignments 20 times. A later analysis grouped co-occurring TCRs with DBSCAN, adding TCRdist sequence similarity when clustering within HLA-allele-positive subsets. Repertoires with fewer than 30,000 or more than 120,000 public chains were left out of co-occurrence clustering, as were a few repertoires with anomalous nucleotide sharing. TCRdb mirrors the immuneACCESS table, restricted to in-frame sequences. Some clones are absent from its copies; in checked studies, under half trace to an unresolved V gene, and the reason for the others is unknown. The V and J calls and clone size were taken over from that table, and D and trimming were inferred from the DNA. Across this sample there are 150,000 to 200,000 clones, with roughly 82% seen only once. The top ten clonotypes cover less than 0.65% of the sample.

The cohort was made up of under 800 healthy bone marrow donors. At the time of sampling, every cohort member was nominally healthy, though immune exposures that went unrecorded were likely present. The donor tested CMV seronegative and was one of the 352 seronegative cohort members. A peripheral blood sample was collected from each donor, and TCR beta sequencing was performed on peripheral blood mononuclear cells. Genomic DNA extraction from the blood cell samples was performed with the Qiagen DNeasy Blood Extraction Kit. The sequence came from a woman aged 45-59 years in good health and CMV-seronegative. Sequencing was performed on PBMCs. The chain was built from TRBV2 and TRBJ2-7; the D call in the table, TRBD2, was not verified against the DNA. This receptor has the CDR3 CASSTSLAGVSYEQYF.